A single T cell receptor beta chain is shown here with its context. This CDR3 is 14 amino acids long. V lost 4 bases, J lost 7 bases, and 5 bases stayed unmatched. CDR1 and CDR2 (germline): SGHAT, FQNNGV. Assay used: immunoSEQ multiplex PCR; TCRdb lists only in-frame clones, some missing. The repertoire holds 250,000 or so clones, with just under 90% as singletons. These data come from a study of blood T cell repertoires in COVID-19. Study as a whole: COVID-19 samples collected from the United States, Italy and Spain covered acute and convalescent phases.

This chain connects TRBV11-2 to TRBJ1-2; the match to TRBD1 covers 11 bases. Sequencing used PBMCs or T cells enriched from blood (not recorded which). This receptor was identified in a man aged 50 or older who had been exposed to COVID-19. CDR3 amino acids: CASSSRGQGGGYTF. The CDR3 DNA reads as TGTGCCAGCAGCTCTCGGGGACAGGGGGGTGGCTACACCTTC.